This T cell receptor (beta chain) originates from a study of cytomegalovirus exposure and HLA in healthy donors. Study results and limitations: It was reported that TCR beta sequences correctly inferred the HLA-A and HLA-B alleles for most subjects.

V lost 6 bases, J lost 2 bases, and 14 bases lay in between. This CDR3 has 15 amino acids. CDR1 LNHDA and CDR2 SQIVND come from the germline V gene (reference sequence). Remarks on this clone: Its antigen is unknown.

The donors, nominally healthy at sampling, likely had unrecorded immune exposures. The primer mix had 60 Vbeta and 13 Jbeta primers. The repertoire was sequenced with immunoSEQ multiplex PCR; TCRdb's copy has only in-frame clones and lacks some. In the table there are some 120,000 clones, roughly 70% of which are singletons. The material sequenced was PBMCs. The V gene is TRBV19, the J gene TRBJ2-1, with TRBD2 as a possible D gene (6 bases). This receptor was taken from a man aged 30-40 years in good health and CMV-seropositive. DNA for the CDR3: TGTGCCAGTAGCCAAGCTAGCGCAACCTACAATGAGCAGTTCTTC. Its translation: CASSQASATYNEQFF.